This T cell receptor (beta chain) was found in a study of blood T cell repertoires in COVID-19 (TCRdb year 2020). In the study overall: Samples from collaborators originated in the United States, Italy and Spain and spanned both the acute and convalescent phases of COVID-19. The prospective study material was composed of cDNA or gDNA derived from T cells, B-cell-depleted T cells, or PBMCs. Subjects who had been exposed to COVID-19, were actively infected with it, or had recovered from it provided the deeply sampled blood TCRbeta repertoires that made up the dataset. A freely available public database, intended as a resource for researchers studying the immune response to SARS-CoV-2, is where the repertoires were released. Samples came from the ongoing ImmuneRACE study (first 160 participants) plus 1,254 subjects from 6 global collaborators. The sample metadata nearly always contained a de-identified subject ID, COVID-19 status, age in years and sex. Where HLA class I and class II types were available, the types were taken from metadata supplied by the sample provider, not from assay-based typing. Overall study results and their limits: The quantity of clinical and demographic metadata differed by source and by participant and was supplied without curation.

TCRbeta CDR3 regions were amplified from genomic DNA using the immunoSEQ Assay, a bias-controlled multiplex PCR. The study's own analysis went as follows. Within the assay, amplification of reference gene primers was used to estimate how many nucleated cells each sample contained. To quantify the absolute abundance of each unique TCRbeta CDR3 rearrangement, sequence reads were collapsed and filtered. For each sample, productive Simpson clonality was calculated as the square root of Simpson's diversity index across productive rearrangements. TCRdb took over this immuneACCESS table, retaining in-frame rearrangements with V and J assigned. Such tables are incomplete; in checked studies, under half of the missing clones stem from an unresolved V gene, and the remainder is unexplained. V and J calls and clone size are copied from that table; D and trimming were computed from the DNA. In all, the sample holds roughly 320,000 clones, and 85% to 90% of those were seen once. The ten most abundant clones make up 6% to 8% of the sample.

V is trimmed back by 7 bases and J by 2 bases, and the junction contains 2 bases that no gene match accounts for. For CDR1 and CDR2, the germline V gene lists SQVTM and ANQGSEA. The CDR3 spans 12 residues, from the cysteine through the phenylalanine. Solely the CDR3 DNA is kept, with 36 bases framed from the first base. At one collaborating source in Seattle, patients were enrolled during active infection and were followed longitudinally through the course of disease. Whole blood was collected in K2EDTA tubes by collaborating institutions according to the institutions' own protocols. For TCRbeta analysis, collaborator samples were shipped as frozen whole blood, as isolated PBMCs, or as DNA extracted from either sample type. Points on this clone: Its specific antigen is unknown. The record has no base qualities; no much larger clone is one base away.

The material sequenced was peripheral blood. The TCR was taken from a woman aged 45-65 years with COVID-19, enrolled during active disease. The V and J genes are TRBV29-1 and TRBJ2-3; TRBD2 fits 8 bases in the junction. The sequenced DNA: TGCAGCGGAGCGGGGGACACAGATACGCAGTATTTT. This encodes CSGAGDTDTQYF.